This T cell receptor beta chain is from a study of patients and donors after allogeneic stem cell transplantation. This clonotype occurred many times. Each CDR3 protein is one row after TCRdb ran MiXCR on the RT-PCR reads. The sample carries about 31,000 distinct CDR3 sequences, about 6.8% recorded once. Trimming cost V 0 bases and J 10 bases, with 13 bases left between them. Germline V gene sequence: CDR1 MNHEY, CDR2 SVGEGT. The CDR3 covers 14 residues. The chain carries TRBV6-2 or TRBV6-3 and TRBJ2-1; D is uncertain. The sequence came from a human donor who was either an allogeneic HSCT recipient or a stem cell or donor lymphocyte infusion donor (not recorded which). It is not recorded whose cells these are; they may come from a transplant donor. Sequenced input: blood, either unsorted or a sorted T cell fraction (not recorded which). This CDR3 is CASSYSLIWLEQFF. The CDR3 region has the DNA TGTGCCAGCAGTTACTCTCTTATATGGCTAGAGCAGTTCTTC.